The rows below give T cell receptor beta chains drawn from one sample of a study of blood T cell repertoires in COVID-19. Profiled with immunoSEQ multiplex PCR; TCRdb holds only in-frame clones, not every one. The sample holds some 260,000 clones, around 85% seen once. The sequencing input was peripheral blood. The receptors stem from a middle-aged woman with active or convalescent COVID-19. Both conserved end residues are part of each CDR3. A D gene is named only where the DNA matches it firmly. Some rows have no size entry. The others give once, few or many, or a class for an expanded clone.

TRBV6-1	18	.	TRBJ1-5	TRBD1	CASSEAGSRGTDNQPQHF	TGTGCCAGCAGTGAAGCCGGATCGAGGGGGACAGACAATCAGCCCCAGCATTTT
TRBV7-2	15	few	TRBJ2-1	TRBD2	CASSLNRLAVNEQFF	TGTGCCAGCAGCTTAAATAGACTAGCGGTCAATGAGCAGTTCTTC
TRBV5-1	12	.	TRBJ2-1	.	CATRGSYNEQFF	TGCGCCACCCGGGGGTCCTACAATGAGCAGTTCTTC
TRBV10-3	13	.	TRBJ2-5	.	CAISGDSHETQYF	TGTGCCATCAGTGGGGACTCCCACGAGACCCAGTACTTC
TRBV6-5	15	.	TRBJ1-5	TRBD1	CASTLTGEPNQPQHF	TGTGCCAGCACTCTGACAGGGGAGCCTAATCAGCCCCAGCATTTT
TRBV29-1	14	.	TRBJ2-7	TRBD2	CSVAGLAGNYEQYF	TGCAGCGTGGCTGGACTAGCGGGAAACTACGAGCAGTACTTC
TRBV5-1	12	few	TRBJ2-3	.	CASQAGGDTQYF	TGCGCCAGCCAAGCAGGGGGGGATACGCAGTATTTT
TRBV9	17	.	TRBJ1-5	.	CASALGGGPYSNQPQHF	TGTGCCAGCGCCCTAGGGGGGGGACCCTATAGCAATCAGCCCCAGCATTTT
TRBV4-1	15	.	TRBJ1-4	.	CASSQDRGGEEKLFF	TGCGCCAGCAGCCAAGACCGGGGGGGGGAAGAAAAACTGTTTTTT
TRBV5-4	15	.	TRBJ2-2	.	CASSSRNRDTGELFF	TGTGCCAGCAGCTCGAGAAACAGGGACACCGGGGAGCTGTTTTTT
TRBV19	14	many	TRBJ1-6	.	CASRDWVDNSPLHF	TGTGCCAGTAGAGACTGGGTTGATAATTCACCCCTCCACTTT
TRBV10-3	13	.	TRBJ1-5	.	CAIRSEGGQPQHF	TGTGCCATCAGGTCAGAAGGGGGTCAGCCCCAGCATTTT
TRBV3-1/TRBV3-2	15	.	TRBJ2-5	TRBD2	CASRYSGGNQETQYF	TGTGCCAGCAGATACAGCGGGGGGAACCAAGAGACCCAGTACTTC
TRBV2	15	.	TRBJ1-5	.	CASSPRGARDQPQHF	TGTGCCAGCAGCCCCAGGGGCGCGCGAGATCAGCCCCAGCATTTT
TRBV27	14	.	TRBJ2-5	TRBD2	CASSWRGNQETQYF	TGTGCCAGCAGTTGGCGGGGGAACCAAGAGACCCAGTACTTC
TRBV11-2	14	few	TRBJ1-2	TRBD1	CASSPTGVYGGYTF	TGTGCCAGCAGCCCCACAGGGGTTTATGGTGGCTACACCTTC
TRBV5-1	16	.	TRBJ2-3	TRBD2	CASSPVPGGPTDTQYF	TGCGCCAGCAGCCCAGTCCCGGGGGGGCCGACAGATACGCAGTATTTT
TRBV28	14	.	TRBJ2-7	.	CASNPGDIGNEQYF	TGTGCCAGCAACCCAGGGGATATAGGCAACGAGCAGTACTTC
TRBV21-1	17	.	TRBJ1-6	.	CASSNKKEGPYNSPLHF	TGTGCCAGCAGCAATAAGAAGGAGGGCCCCTATAATTCACCCCTCCACTTT
TRBV19	16	.	TRBJ1-5	.	CASKIGGNKSNQPQHF	TGTGCCAGTAAAATAGGGGGAAATAAGAGCAATCAGCCCCAGCATTTT
TRBV30	13	.	TRBJ1-5	.	CAWSPNSNQPQHF	TGTGCCTGGAGCCCAAATAGCAATCAGCCCCAGCATTTT
TRBV7-2	13	.	TRBJ1-2	TRBD1	CASSPGQRYGYTF	TGTGCCAGCAGCCCGGGACAGCGCTATGGCTACACCTTC
TRBV30	13	.	TRBJ1-2	TRBD1	CAWSIEGAMGYTF	TGTGCCTGGAGTATAGAGGGGGCTATGGGCTACACCTTC
TRBV6-5	14	.	TRBJ1-1	TRBD1	CASSQTGANTEAFF	TGTGCCAGCAGCCAGACAGGGGCCAACACTGAAGCTTTCTTT
TRBV30	13	once	TRBJ1-4	.	CACRGAGGEKLFF	TGTGCCTGCCGCGGGGCAGGAGGGGAAAAACTGTTTTTT
TRBV4-2	13	.	TRBJ2-7	.	CASSQDSLREQYF	TGTGCCAGCAGCCAAGATTCTCTACGCGAGCAGTACTTC
TRBV4-1	14	.	TRBJ2-1	TRBD1	CASSQRQGPNEQFF	TGCGCCAGCAGCCAAAGACAGGGCCCCAATGAGCAGTTCTTC
TRBV7-8	11	.	TRBJ2-1	.	CASSLTGVEFF	TGTGCCAGCAGCTTAACCGGTGTCGAGTTCTTC
TRBV29-1	11	.	TRBJ1-1	.	CSARGFTEAFF	TGCAGCGCCCGGGGGTTTACTGAAGCTTTCTTT
TRBV14	13	.	TRBJ1-1	.	CASSQGARTEAFF	TGTGCCAGCAGCCAAGGGGCCAGAACTGAAGCTTTCTTT
TRBV5-1	17	.	TRBJ1-2	TRBD1	CASSWPGQGAFDYGYTF	TGCGCCAGCAGCTGGCCGGGACAGGGGGCATTTGACTATGGCTACACCTTC
TRBV21-1	19	many	TRBJ1-3	.	CASSKRRPGHRPEGNTIYF	TGTGCCAGCAGCAAACGACGACCGGGACACCGCCCGGAGGGAAACACCATATATTTT
TRBV4-1	19	.	TRBJ1-4	TRBD1	CASSQPPGQGARSGEKLFF	TGCGCCAGCAGCCAACCTCCGGGACAGGGGGCGCGGTCAGGTGAAAAACTGTTTTTT
TRBV7-9	14	.	TRBJ1-4	.	CASSLTGGSEKLFF	TGTGCCAGCAGCTTAACGGGGGGCTCGGAAAAACTGTTTTTT
TRBV5-1	13	.	TRBJ1-2	.	CASSLVGGNGYTF	TGCGCCAGCAGCTTGGTAGGAGGAAATGGCTACACCTTC
TRBV18	14	.	TRBJ2-4	TRBD1	CASSPRTGWDIQYF	TGTGCCAGCTCACCAAGGACAGGGTGGGACATTCAGTACTTC
TRBV5-1	14	once	TRBJ1-2	TRBD1	CASRSGQGDYGYTF	TGCGCCAGCAGATCCGGACAGGGAGACTATGGCTACACCTTC
TRBV28	12	once	TRBJ1-2	.	CASSLSSYGYTF	TGTGCCAGCAGTTTGAGCTCCTATGGCTACACCTTC
TRBV29-1	10	.	TRBJ2-1	.	CSAESYEQFF	TGCAGCGCCGAGTCTTACGAGCAGTTCTTC
TRBV2	14	.	TRBJ1-3	.	CASSVGGAGNTIYF	TGTGCCAGCAGTGTCGGGGGAGCTGGAAACACCATATATTTT
TRBV28	15	once	TRBJ1-1	TRBD1	CASSATGWVNTEAFF	TGTGCCAGCAGTGCGACAGGGTGGGTGAACACTGAAGCTTTCTTT
TRBV11-1	13	.	TRBJ1-2	TRBD1	CASSSDRGVGYTF	TGTGCCAGCAGCTCAGACAGGGGGGTCGGCTACACCTTC
TRBV3-1/TRBV3-2	15	.	TRBJ1-2	TRBD1	CASSQGVGGGYGYTF	TGTGCCAGCAGCCAAGGGGTAGGGGGCGGCTATGGCTACACCTTC
TRBV2	15	.	TRBJ2-1	TRBD2	CASSEALVAGHEQFF	TGTGCCAGCAGTGAAGCGCTGGTAGCGGGACATGAGCAGTTCTTC
TRBV29-1	14	.	TRBJ2-4	.	CSVDSTVAKNIQYF	TGCAGCGTTGATTCAACGGTAGCCAAAAACATTCAGTACTTC
TRBV28	14	many	TRBJ2-2	.	CASSLQVDTGELFF	TGTGCCAGCAGTTTACAGGTCGACACCGGGGAGCTGTTTTTT
TRBV5-6	14	.	TRBJ1-2	.	CASSLPGRDYGYTF	TGTGCCAGCAGCTTGCCAGGGAGGGACTATGGCTACACCTTC
TRBV19	16	once	TRBJ2-5	TRBD1	CASSNTLGQPGETQYF	TGTGCCAGTAGCAACACTCTGGGACAGCCCGGGGAGACCCAGTACTTC
TRBV5-1	17	.	TRBJ2-7	TRBD2	CASTVAPLAGGPYEQYF	TGCGCCAGCACCGTTGCCCCCTTAGCGGGGGGCCCCTACGAGCAGTACTTC
TRBV7-6	16	.	TRBJ2-2	.	CASSLLGGEGTGELFF	TGTGCCAGCAGCTTACTGGGGGGAGAGGGCACCGGGGAGCTGTTTTTT
TRBV29-1	15	.	TRBJ1-3	.	CSVEVGLYSGNTIYF	TGCAGCGTTGAAGTGGGGCTTTACTCTGGAAACACCATATATTTT
TRBV10-3	15	.	TRBJ2-1	TRBD2	CAISAGSGGASEQFF	TGTGCCATCAGTGCGGGTAGCGGGGGGGCCTCTGAGCAGTTCTTC
TRBV20-1	11	.	TRBJ2-3	.	CSASREDTQYF	TGCAGTGCTTCCAGGGAAGATACGCAGTATTTT
TRBV27	12	.	TRBJ1-2	TRBD1	CASRDRRYGYTF	TGTGCCAGCAGGGACAGGAGGTATGGCTACACCTTC
TRBV7-3	16	once	TRBJ2-2	TRBD2	CASSLTGGGITGELFF	TGTGCCAGCAGCTTAACTGGCGGGGGGATCACCGGGGAGCTGTTTTTT
TRBV5-1	12	few	TRBJ1-2	TRBD1	CASRMTGDGYTF	TGCGCCAGCAGAATGACAGGGGATGGCTACACCTTC
TRBV4-1	16	.	TRBJ1-3	.	CASSQVKEDSGNTIYF	TGCGCCAGCAGCCAAGTTAAGGAGGATTCTGGAAACACCATATATTTT